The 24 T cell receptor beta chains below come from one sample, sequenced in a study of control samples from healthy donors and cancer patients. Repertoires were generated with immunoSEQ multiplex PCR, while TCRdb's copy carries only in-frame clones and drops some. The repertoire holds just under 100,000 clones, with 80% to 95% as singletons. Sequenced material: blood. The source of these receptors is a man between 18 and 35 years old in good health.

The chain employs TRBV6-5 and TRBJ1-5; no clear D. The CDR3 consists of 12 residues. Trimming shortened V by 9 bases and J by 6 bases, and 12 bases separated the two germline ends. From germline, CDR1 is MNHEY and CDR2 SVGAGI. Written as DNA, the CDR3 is TGTGCCAGTACTTTGGGTGGTCAGCCCCAGCATTTT. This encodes CASTLGGQPQHF.

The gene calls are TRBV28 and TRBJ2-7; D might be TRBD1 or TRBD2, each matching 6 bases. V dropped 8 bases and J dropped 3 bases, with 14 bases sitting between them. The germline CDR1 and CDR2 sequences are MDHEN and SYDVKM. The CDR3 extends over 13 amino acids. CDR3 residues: CASLPGGHYEQYF. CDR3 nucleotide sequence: TGTGCCAGCCTCCCCGGGGGCCACTACGAGCAGTACTTC.

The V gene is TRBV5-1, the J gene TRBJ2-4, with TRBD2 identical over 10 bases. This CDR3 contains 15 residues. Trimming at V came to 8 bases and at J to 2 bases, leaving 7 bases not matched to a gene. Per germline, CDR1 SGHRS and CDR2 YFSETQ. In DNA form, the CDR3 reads TGCGCCAGAGAAATAGCGGGGGGTCCCAAAAACATTCAGTACTTC. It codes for CAREIAGGPKNIQYF.

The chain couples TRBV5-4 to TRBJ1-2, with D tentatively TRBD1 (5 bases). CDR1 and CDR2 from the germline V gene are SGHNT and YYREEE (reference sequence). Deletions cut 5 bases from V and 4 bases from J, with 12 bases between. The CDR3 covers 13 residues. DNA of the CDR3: TGTGCCAGCAGGATGGGAGGGGCCTATGGCTACACCTTC. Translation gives CASRMGGAYGYTF.

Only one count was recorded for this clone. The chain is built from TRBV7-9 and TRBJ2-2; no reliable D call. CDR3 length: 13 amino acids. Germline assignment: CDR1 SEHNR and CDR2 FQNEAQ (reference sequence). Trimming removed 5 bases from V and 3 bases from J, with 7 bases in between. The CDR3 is CASSPGYTGELFF. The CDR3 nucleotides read TGTGCCAGCAGCCCCGGCTACACCGGGGAGCTGTTTTTT.

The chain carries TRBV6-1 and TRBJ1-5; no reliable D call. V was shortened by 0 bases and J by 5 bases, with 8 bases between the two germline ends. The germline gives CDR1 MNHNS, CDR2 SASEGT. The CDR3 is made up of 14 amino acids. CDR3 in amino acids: CASSEAKAHQPQHF. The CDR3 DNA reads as TGTGCCAGCAGTGAAGCGAAGGCCCATCAGCCCCAGCATTTT.

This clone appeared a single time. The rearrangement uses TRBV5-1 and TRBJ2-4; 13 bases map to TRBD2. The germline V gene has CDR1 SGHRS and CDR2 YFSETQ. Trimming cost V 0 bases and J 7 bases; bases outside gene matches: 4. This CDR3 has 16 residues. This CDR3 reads CASSLGTSGRANIQYF. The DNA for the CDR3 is TGCGCCAGCAGCTTGGGGACTAGCGGGAGAGCGAACATTCAGTACTTC.

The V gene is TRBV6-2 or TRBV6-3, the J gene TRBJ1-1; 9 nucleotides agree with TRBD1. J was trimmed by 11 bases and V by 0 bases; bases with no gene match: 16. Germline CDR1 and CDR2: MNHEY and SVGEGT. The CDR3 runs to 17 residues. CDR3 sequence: CASSYSEWDRADKRAFF. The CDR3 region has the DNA TGTGCCAGCAGTTACTCAGAATGGGACAGGGCCGATAAAAGGGCTTTCTTT.

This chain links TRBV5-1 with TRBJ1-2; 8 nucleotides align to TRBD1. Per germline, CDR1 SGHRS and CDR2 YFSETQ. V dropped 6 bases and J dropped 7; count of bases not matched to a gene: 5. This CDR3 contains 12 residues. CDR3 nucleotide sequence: TGCGCCAGCACCGGAGGACAGGGTGGCTACACCTTC. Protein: CASTGGQGGYTF.

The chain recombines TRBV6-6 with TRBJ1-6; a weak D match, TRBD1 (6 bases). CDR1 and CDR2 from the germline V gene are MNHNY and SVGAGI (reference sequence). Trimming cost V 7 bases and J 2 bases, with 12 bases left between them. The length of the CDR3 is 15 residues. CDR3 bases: TGTGCCAGCAACCGACAGGCGACCTATAATTCACCCCTCCACTTT. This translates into CASNRQATYNSPLHF.

The CDR3: CASSSGSSGNTIYF. CDR3 nucleotide sequence: TGTGCCAGCAGCTCAGGGAGCTCTGGAAACACCATATATTTT. The chain recombines TRBV5-8 with TRBJ1-3; maybe TRBD1 (5 bases). Germline lookup yields CDR1 SGHTS and CDR2 YDEGEE. This CDR3 contains 14 residues. The V and J ends lost 3 bases and 0 bases respectively, with 7 bases between them.

This CDR3 reads CAWSIARSTNEKLFF. CDR3 DNA: TGTGCCTGGAGTATCGCAAGGTCAACTAATGAAAAACTGTTTTTT. This chain joins TRBV30 and TRBJ1-4; D not certain. Trimming left V 2 bases short and J 0 bases short, with 10 bases between. Looked up from germline, CDR1 is GTSNPN and CDR2 is SVGIG (reference sequence). There are 15 residues in the CDR3.

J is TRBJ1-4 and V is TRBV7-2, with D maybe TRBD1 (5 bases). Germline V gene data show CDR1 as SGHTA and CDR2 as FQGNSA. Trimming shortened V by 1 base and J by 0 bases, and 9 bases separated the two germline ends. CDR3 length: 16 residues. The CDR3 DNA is TGTGCCAGCAGCTTAGGGGGGTACGCAACTAATGAAAAACTGTTTTTT. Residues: CASSLGGYATNEKLFF.

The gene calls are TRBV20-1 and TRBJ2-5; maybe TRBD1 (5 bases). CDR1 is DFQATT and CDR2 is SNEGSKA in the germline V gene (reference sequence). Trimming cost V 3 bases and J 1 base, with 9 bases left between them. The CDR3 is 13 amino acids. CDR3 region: CSASYQGQETQYF. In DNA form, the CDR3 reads TGCAGTGCTAGTTACCAGGGCCAAGAGACCCAGTACTTC.

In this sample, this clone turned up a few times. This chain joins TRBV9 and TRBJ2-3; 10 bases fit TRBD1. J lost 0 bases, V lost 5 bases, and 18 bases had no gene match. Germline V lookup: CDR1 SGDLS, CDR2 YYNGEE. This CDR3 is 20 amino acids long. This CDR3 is CASSQGDRGLHERSTDTQYF. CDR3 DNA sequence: TGTGCCAGCAGTCAGGGGGACAGGGGCCTCCACGAAAGAAGCACAGATACGCAGTATTTT. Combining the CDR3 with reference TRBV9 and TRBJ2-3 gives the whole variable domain DSGVTQTPKHLITATGQRVTLRCSPRSGDLSVYWYQQSLDQGLQFLIQYYNGEERAKGNILERFSAQQFPDLHSELNLSSLELGDSALYFCASSQGDRGLHERSTDTQYFGPGTRLTVL.

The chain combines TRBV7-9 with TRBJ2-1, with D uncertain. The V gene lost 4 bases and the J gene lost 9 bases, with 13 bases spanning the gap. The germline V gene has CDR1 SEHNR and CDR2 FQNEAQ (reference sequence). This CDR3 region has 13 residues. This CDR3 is CASSSLPHPEQFF. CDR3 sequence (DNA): TGTGCCAGCAGCTCCCTCCCTCACCCTGAGCAGTTCTTC.

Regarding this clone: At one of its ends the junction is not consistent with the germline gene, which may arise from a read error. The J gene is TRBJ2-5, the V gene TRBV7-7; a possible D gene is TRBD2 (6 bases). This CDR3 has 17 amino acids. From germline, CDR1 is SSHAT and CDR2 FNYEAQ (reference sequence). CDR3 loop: CASSLGWAGSYQETQYF. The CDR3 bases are TGTGCTAGCAGCTTAGGGTGGGCGGGGTCCTACCAAGAGACCCAGTACTTC. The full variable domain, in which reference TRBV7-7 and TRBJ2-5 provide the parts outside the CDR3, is GAGVSQSPRYKVTKRGQDVTLRCDPISSHATLYWYQQALGQGPEFLTYFNYEAQPDKSGLPSDRFSAERPEGSISTLTIQRTEQRDSAMYRCASSLGWAGSYQETQYFGPGTRLLVL.

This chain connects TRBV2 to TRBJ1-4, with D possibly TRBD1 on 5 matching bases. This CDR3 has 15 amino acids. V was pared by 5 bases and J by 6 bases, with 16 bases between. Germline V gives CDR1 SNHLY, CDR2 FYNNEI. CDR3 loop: CASSPRRTSHEKLFF. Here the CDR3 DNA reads TGTGCCAGCAGTCCTAGAAGGACATCTCATGAAAAACTGTTTTTT.

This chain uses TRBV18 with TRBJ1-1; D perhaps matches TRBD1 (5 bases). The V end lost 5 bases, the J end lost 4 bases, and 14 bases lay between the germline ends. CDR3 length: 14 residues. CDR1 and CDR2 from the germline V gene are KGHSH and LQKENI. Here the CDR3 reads CASSGPPQGTEAFF. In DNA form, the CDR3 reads TGTGCCAGCTCAGGGCCCCCTCAGGGCACTGAAGCTTTCTTT.

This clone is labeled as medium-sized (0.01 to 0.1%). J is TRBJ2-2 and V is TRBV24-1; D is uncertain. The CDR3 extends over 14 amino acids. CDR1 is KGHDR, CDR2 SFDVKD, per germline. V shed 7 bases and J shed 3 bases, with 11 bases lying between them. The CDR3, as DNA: TGTGCCACCAGGGAGAATGGGGACACCGGGGAGCTGTTTTTT. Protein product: CATRENGDTGELFF.

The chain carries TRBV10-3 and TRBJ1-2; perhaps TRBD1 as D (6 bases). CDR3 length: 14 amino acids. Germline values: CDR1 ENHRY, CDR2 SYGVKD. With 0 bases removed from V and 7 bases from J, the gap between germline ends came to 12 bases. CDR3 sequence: CAISESWGAGGYTF. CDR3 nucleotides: TGTGCCATCAGTGAGTCGTGGGGGGCTGGTGGCTACACCTTC.

The CDR3 DNA follows: TGTGCCAGCAGCTTAGTTGAAATTGGGGGAAGGAATGAGCAGTTCTTC. Translating it yields CASSLVEIGGRNEQFF. The V gene is TRBV13, the J gene TRBJ2-1; D possibly matches TRBD1 or TRBD2 (5 bases each). The CDR3 has 16 amino acids. From germline, CDR1 is PRHDT and CDR2 FYEKMQ (reference sequence). Trimming stripped 1 base from V and 7 bases from J, with 17 bases between.

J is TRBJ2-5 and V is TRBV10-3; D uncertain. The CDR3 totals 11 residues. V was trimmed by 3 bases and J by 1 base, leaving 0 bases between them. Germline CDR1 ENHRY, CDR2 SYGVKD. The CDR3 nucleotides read TGTGCCATCAGTGACCAAGAGACCCAGTACTTC. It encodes CAISDQETQYF.

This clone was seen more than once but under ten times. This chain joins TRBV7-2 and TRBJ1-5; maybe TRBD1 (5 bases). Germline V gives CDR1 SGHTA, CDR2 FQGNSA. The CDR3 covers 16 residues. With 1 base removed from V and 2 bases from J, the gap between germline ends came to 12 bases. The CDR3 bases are TGTGCCAGCAGCTTAGGCTCCGGGGCAGGCAATCAGCCCCAGCATTTT. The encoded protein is CASSLGSGAGNQPQHF. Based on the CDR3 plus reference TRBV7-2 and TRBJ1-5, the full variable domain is GAGVSQSPSNKVTEKGKDVELRCDPISGHTALYWYRQSLGQGLEFLIYFQGNSAPDKSGLPSDRFSAERTGGSVSTLTIQRTQQEDSAVYLCASSLGSGAGNQPQHFGDGTRLSIL.